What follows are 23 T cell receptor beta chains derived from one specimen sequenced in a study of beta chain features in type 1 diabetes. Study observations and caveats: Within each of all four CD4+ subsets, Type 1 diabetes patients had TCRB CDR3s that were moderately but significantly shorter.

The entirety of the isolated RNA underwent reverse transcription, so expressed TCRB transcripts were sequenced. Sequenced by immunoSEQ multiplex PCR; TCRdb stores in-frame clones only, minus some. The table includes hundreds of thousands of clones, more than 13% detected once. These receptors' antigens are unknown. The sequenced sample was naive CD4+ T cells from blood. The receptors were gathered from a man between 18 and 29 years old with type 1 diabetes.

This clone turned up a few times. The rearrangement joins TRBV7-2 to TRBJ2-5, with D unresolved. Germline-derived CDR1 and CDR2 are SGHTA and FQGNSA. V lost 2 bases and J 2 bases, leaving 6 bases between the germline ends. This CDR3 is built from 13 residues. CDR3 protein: CASSLRVQETQYF. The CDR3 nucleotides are TGTGCCAGCAGCTTAAGGGTACAAGAGACCCAGTACTTC.

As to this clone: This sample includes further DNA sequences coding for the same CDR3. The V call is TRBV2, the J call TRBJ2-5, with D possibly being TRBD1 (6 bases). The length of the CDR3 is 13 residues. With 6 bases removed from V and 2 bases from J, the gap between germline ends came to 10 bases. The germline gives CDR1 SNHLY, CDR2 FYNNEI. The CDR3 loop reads CASSRTEQETQYF. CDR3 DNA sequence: TGTGCCAGCAGCAGGACAGAGCAAGAGACCCAGTACTTC.

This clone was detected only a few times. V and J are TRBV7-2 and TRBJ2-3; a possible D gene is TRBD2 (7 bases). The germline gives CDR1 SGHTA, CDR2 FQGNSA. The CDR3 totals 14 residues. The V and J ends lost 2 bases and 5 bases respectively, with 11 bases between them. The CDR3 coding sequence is TGTGCCAGCAGCTTAACGGGGGGCTTAGATACGCAGTATTTT. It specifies CASSLTGGLDTQYF.

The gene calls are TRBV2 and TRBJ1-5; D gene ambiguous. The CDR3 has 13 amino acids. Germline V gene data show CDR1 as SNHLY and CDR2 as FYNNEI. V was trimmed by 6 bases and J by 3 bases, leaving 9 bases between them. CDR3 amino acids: CASSQKDNQPQHF. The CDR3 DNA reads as TGTGCCAGCAGCCAAAAGGACAATCAGCCCCAGCATTTT.

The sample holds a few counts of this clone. CDR3 in DNA: TGTGCCAGCAGCGTTGCCGGGACCACCGACACTGAAGCTTTCTTT. It encodes CASSVAGTTDTEAFF. This chain joins TRBV9 and TRBJ1-1, with TRBD1 as a possible D gene (5 bases). V lost 2 bases to trimming and J lost 3 bases, with 14 bases between them. The CDR3 covers 15 residues. Looked up from germline, CDR1 is SGDLS and CDR2 is YYNGEE.

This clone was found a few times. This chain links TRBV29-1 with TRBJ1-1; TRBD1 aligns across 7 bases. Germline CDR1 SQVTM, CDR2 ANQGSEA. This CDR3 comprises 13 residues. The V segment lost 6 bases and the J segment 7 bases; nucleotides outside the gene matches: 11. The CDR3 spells CSVQQGLEIEAFF. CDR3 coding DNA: TGCAGCGTCCAACAGGGGCTGGAGATTGAAGCTTTCTTT.

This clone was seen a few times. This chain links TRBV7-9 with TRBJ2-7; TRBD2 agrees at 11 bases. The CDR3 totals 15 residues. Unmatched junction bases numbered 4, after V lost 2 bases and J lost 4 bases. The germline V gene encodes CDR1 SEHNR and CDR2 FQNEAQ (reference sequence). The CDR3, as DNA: TGTGCCAGCAGCTTACTCACTAGCGGGAGTTACGAGCAGTACTTC. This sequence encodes CASSLLTSGSYEQYF.

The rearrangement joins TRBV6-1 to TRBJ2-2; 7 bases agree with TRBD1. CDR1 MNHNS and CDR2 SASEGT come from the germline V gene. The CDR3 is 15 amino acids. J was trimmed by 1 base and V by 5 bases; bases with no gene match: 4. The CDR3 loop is CASSFTGVNTGELFF. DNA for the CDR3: TGTGCCAGCAGTTTCACAGGGGTGAACACCGGGGAGCTGTTTTTT.

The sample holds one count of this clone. CDR3 nucleotide sequence: TGTGCCAGCAGCGTAGAGGACAGGGGATCCTACGAGCAGTACTTC. Protein product: CASSVEDRGSYEQYF. The V gene is TRBV9, the J gene TRBJ2-7; TRBD1 aligns across 9 bases. Germline V gives CDR1 SGDLS, CDR2 YYNGEE. The ends lost 0 bases at V and 1 base at J; junction bases unmatched: 2. The CDR3 sequence is 15 residues long.

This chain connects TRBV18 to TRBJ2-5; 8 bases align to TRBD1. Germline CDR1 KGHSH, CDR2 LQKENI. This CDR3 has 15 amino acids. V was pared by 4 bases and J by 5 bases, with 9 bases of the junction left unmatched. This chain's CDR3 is CASSLEAGGRETQYF. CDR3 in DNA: TGTGCCAGCTCACTTGAAGCAGGGGGCCGGGAGACCCAGTACTTC.

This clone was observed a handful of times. The CDR3 sequence is CASSGFGGGTDTQYF. The CDR3 nucleotides read TGTGCCAGCAGCGGCTTTGGAGGGGGCACAGATACGCAGTATTTT. J is TRBJ2-3 and V is TRBV7-8; perhaps TRBD2 as D (6 bases). The CDR3 is made up of 15 amino acids. CDR1 SGHVS and CDR2 FQNEAQ come from the germline V gene. Trimming shortened V by 5 bases and J by 1 base, and 13 bases separated the two germline ends. The variable domain in full, with the rest retrieved from reference TRBV7-8 and TRBJ2-3, is GAGVSQSPRYKVAKRGQDVALRCDPISGHVSLFWYQQALGQGPEFLTYFQNEAQLDKSGLPSDRFFAERPEGSVSTLKIQRTQQEDSAVYLCASSGFGGGTDTQYFGPGTRLTVL.

CDR3 protein: CASSELQFAEAFF. The CDR3 DNA sequence: TGTGCCAGCAGCGAGCTACAGTTCGCTGAAGCTTTCTTT. The chain recombines TRBV25-1 with TRBJ1-1, with D uncertain. Germline V CDR1 and CDR2: MGHDK, SYGVNS. The CDR3 contains 13 residues. V was trimmed by 6 bases and J by 6 bases, leaving 14 bases between them.

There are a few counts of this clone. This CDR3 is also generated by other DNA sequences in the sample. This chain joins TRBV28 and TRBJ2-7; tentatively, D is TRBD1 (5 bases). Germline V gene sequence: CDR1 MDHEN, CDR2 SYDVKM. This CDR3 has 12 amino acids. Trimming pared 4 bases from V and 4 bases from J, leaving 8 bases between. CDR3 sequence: CASSSAGYEQYF. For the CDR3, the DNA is TGTGCCAGCAGTTCTGCAGGGTACGAGCAGTACTTC.

The CDR3 region is CASSLLRDRVSNYGYTF. In DNA form, the CDR3 reads TGTGCCAGCAGCTTACTCCGGGACAGGGTGTCGAACTATGGCTACACCTTC. The rearrangement uses TRBV11-2 and TRBJ1-2, with 9 bases identical to TRBD1. Germline V CDR1 and CDR2: SGHAT, FQNNGV. The CDR3 is 17 amino acids. V dropped 2 bases and J dropped 2; count of bases not matched to a gene: 9.

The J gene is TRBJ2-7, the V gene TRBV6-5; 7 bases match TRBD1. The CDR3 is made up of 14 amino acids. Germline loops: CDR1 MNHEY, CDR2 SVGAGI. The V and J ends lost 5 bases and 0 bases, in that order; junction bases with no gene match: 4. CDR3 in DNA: TGTGCCAGCAGTCGACAGGGAACCTCCTACGAGCAGTACTTC. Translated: CASSRQGTSYEQYF.

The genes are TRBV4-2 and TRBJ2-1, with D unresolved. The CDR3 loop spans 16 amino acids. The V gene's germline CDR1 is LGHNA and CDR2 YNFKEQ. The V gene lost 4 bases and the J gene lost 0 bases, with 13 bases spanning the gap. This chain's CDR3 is CASSPLDSSSYNEQFF. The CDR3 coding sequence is TGTGCCAGCAGCCCCCTTGACTCGAGCTCCTACAATGAGCAGTTCTTC.

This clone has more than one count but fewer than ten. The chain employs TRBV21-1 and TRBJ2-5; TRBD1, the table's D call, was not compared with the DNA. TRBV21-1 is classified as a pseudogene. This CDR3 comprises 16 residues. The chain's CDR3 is CASRGQGGRYQETQYF. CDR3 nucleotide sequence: TGTGCCAGCAGAGGACAGGGGGGCAGGTACCAAGAGACCCAGTACTTC.

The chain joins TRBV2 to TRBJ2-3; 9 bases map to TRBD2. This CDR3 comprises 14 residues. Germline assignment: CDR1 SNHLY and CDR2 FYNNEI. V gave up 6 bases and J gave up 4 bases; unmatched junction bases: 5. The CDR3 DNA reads TGTGCCAGCAGGCTTAGCGGGAGTGCAGATACGCAGTATTTT. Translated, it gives CASRLSGSADTQYF. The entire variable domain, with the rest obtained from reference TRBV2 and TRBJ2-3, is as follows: EPEVTQTPSHQVTQMGQEVILRCVPISNHLYFYWYRQILGQKVEFLVSFYNNEISEKSEIFDDQFSVERPDGSNFTLKIRSTKLEDSAMYFCASRLSGSADTQYFGPGTRLTVL.

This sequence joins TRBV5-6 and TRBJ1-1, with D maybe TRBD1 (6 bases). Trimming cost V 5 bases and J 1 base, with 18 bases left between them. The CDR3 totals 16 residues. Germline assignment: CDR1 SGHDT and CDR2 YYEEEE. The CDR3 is CASRAGAGYPNTEAFF. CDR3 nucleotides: TGTGCCAGCAGGGCAGGGGCGGGGTACCCGAACACTGAAGCTTTCTTT.

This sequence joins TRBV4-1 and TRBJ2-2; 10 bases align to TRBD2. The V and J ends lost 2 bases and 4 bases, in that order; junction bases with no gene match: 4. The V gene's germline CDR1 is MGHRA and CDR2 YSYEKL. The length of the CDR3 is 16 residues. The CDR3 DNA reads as TGCGCCAGCAGCCAAATAGCGGGAGGTACCACCGGGGAGCTGTTTTTT. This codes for CASSQIAGGTTGELFF.

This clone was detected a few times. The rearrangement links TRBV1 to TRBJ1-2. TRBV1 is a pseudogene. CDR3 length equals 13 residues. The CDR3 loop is CTSSDGRAYGYTF. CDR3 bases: TGCACCAGCAGTGACGGGCGGGCCTATGGCTACACCTTC.

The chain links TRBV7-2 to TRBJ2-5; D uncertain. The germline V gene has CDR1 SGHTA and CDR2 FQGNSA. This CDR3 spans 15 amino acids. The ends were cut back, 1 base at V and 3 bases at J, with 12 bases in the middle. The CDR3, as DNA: TGTGCCAGCAGCTTAGTTAACCCGGATAAAGAGACCCAGTACTTC. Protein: CASSLVNPDKETQYF.

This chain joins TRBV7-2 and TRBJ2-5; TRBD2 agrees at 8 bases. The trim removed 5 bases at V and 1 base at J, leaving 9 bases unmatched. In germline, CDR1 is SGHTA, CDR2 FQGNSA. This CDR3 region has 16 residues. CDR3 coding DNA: TGTGCCAGCAGCCCATGGGGAGCGGGGGCCCAAGAGACCCAGTACTTC. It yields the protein CASSPWGAGAQETQYF.